The clone carrying this T cell receptor beta chain is medium-sized within its sample. TCRdb independently ran MiXCR on the 5' RACE reads; one entry per CDR3 protein. The sample yields approximately 6,200 distinct CDR3 sequences, under 35% seen once. This TCR was recovered from a female donor with breast cancer. Sequenced material: memory CD4+ T cells sorted from a lymph node. Indicated subset: memory CD4+ T cells, CD4+CD45RO+CD25-.

This chain's CDR3 is CASSLKVGQDDGYTF. DNA for the CDR3: TGTGCCAGCAGCTTAAAAGTTGGGCAGGACGATGGCTACACCTTC. The chain links TRBV4-2 to TRBJ1-2, with no clear D. Trimming took off 5 bases at V and 6 bases at J, with 19 bases between the two ends. CDR1 LGHNA and CDR2 YNFKEQ come from the germline V gene. This CDR3 is 15 amino acids long.